A selection of T cell receptor beta chains follows, all from one sample in a study of cytomegalovirus exposure and HLA in healthy donors. The data were produced by immunoSEQ multiplex PCR, yet TCRdb's version contains in-frame clones alone and is incomplete. The sample holds tens of thousands of clones, more than 70% seen once. The source material was PBMCs. These receptors all stem from a woman in her thirties or forties in good health and CMV-seropositive. The CDR3 runs from the conserved cysteine through the conserved F or W. Fields, in order: V gene, clone size, J gene, D gene, CDR3 protein, CDR3 DNA. D genes are given only for firm matches. Size is omitted from some rows. Given values are once, few, many or a class for expanded clones.

TRBV5-4	-	TRBJ1-2	-	CASSLYAGGYGYTF	TGTGCCAGCAGCTTGTATGCGGGCGGGTATGGCTACACCTTC
TRBV6-5	-	TRBJ1-1	-	CASSYSRRGMNTEAFF	TGTGCCAGCAGTTACTCACGGAGAGGGATGAACACTGAAGCTTTCTTT
TRBV6-1	-	TRBJ1-4	-	CASSGSPAGLTDEKLFF	TGTGCCAGCAGTGGATCCCCCGCGGGATTGACCGATGAAAAACTGTTTTTT
TRBV5-1	once	TRBJ1-2	-	CASSDDIGGSYGYTF	TGCGCCAGCAGCGATGACATCGGGGGAAGCTATGGCTACACCTTC
TRBV29-1	few	TRBJ2-7	TRBD1	CSAYGTGYEQYF	TGCAGCGCCTACGGGACAGGCTACGAGCAGTACTTC
TRBV19	-	TRBJ2-2	TRBD1	CASTDPRGQGANTGELFF	TGTGCCAGTACCGACCCGAGGGGACAGGGGGCGAACACCGGGGAGCTGTTTTTT
TRBV9	-	TRBJ2-1	-	CASRKLSSYNEQFF	TGTGCCAGCAGAAAGCTAAGCTCCTACAATGAGCAGTTCTTC
TRBV1	-	TRBJ1-5	-	CTSRFRQGKSISNQPQHF	TGCACCAGCAGATTCAGACAGGGAAAGAGTATTAGCAATCAGCCCCAGCATTTT
TRBV6-5	-	TRBJ2-3	-	CASSSYLMGAVTQYF	TGTGCCAGCAGTTCTTACCTGATGGGGGCGGTTACGCAGTATTTT
TRBV2	once	TRBJ2-2	-	CASTRLASRSGELFF	TGTGCCAGCACACGACTGGCTAGCCGTTCCGGGGAGCTGTTTTTT
TRBV4-2	-	TRBJ2-6	TRBD1	CASSQEEGAGANVLTF	TGTGCCAGCAGCCAAGAAGAGGGGGCCGGGGCCAACGTCCTGACTTTC
TRBV7-9	-	TRBJ1-2	TRBD1	CASSPRTGGLGYGYTF	TGTGCCAGCAGCCCCCGGACAGGGGGCTTGGGCTATGGCTACACCTTC
TRBV5-4	-	TRBJ2-7	-	CASSAPTSPPYEQYF	TGTGCCAGCAGCGCGCCAACTAGTCCGCCCTACGAGCAGTACTTC
TRBV7-3	-	TRBJ2-7	-	CASSLTRGDSAGEQYF	TGTGCCAGCAGCTTAACTAGAGGGGACTCGGCGGGCGAGCAGTACTTC
TRBV5-1	-	TRBJ2-3	-	CASRVSDRTDTQYF	TGCGCCAGCCGGGTTAGCGACCGCACAGATACGCAGTATTTT
TRBV6-4	-	TRBJ2-2	TRBD1	CASRRDRGTGELFF	TGTGCCAGCAGAAGGGACAGGGGGACCGGGGAGCTGTTTTTT
TRBV6-1	-	TRBJ1-2	-	CASGGRTDKGYTF	TGTGCCAGCGGGGGAAGGACAGATAAAGGCTACACCTTC
TRBV2	many	TRBJ1-1	-	CATPTRTTNTEAFF	TGTGCCACTCCGACAAGGACAACGAACACTGAAGCTTTCTTT
TRBV30	-	TRBJ1-2	-	CAWSLRNGYTF	TGTGCCTGGAGTCTAAGAAATGGCTACACCTTC
TRBV7-2	once	TRBJ2-7	TRBD2	CASSHPGLAGVHEQYF	TGTGCCAGCAGCCACCCGGGACTAGCGGGGGTGCACGAGCAGTACTTC
TRBV6-5	-	TRBJ1-5	-	CASSYSGGTNQPQHF	TGTGCCAGCAGTTACTCGGGCGGGACGAATCAGCCCCAGCATTTT
TRBV13	-	TRBJ2-3	TRBD1	CASSSGTGETDTQYF	TGTGCCAGCAGCTCTGGGACAGGGGAAACAGATACGCAGTATTTT
TRBV5-4	few	TRBJ2-7	TRBD2	CASSLPTRGGAGEQYF	TGTGCCAGCAGCTTGCCGACCCGGGGGGGGGCAGGGGAGCAGTACTTC
TRBV11-3	once	TRBJ2-5	TRBD1	CASSLGIGGGETQYF	TGTGCCAGCAGCTTAGGAATAGGGGGCGGAGAGACCCAGTACTTC
TRBV2	-	TRBJ1-1	TRBD1	CASTLQGARNTEAFF	TGTGCCAGCACGCTACAGGGGGCAAGGAACACTGAAGCTTTCTTT
TRBV28	-	TRBJ1-2	-	CASSLLGRLGYTF	TGTGCCAGCAGTTTATTGGGGCGGCTTGGCTACACCTTC
TRBV9	-	TRBJ1-2	-	CASSVSGAKAFSGYTF	TGTGCCAGCAGCGTTTCAGGGGCAAAGGCGTTTAGTGGCTACACCTTC
TRBV7-6	few	TRBJ1-4	TRBD1	CASSLRGPNEKLFF	TGTGCCAGCAGCCTTAGGGGGCCCAATGAAAAACTGTTTTTT
TRBV23-1	once	TRBJ1-4	-	CASIRRRRGEKLFF	TGCGCCAGCATAAGGCGACGAAGGGGTGAAAAACTGTTTTTT
TRBV5-1	few	TRBJ2-7	TRBD1	CASSRTGNEQYF	TGCGCCAGCAGCCGGACAGGGAACGAGCAGTACTTC
TRBV12-5	-	TRBJ2-7	-	CASGLSSGQYF	TGTGCTAGTGGTTTGAGCTCAGGGCAGTACTTC
TRBV9	-	TRBJ2-5	-	CASSVFPHGAQETQYF	TGTGCCAGCAGCGTATTTCCCCATGGGGCCCAAGAGACCCAGTACTTC
TRBV5-1	-	TRBJ2-5	-	CASSLLDQGPEETQYF	TGCGCCAGCAGCTTGCTTGACCAGGGGCCTGAAGAGACCCAGTACTTC
TRBV6-5	-	TRBJ2-5	TRBD2	CASSYTGLGPKETQYF	TGTGCCAGCAGTTACACGGGACTAGGGCCGAAAGAGACCCAGTACTTC
TRBV6-1	once	TRBJ2-3	-	CASSDMAGARGTDTQYF	TGTGCCAGCAGTGACATGGCGGGGGCTCGAGGCACAGATACGCAGTATTTT
TRBV29-1	-	TRBJ2-1	TRBD2	CSVERSSGGANEQFF	TGCAGCGTTGAACGTAGTAGCGGGGGGGCCAATGAGCAGTTCTTC
TRBV30	-	TRBJ1-1	-	CAWRRGGGATEAFF	TGTGCCTGGAGGAGAGGCGGTGGGGCCACTGAAGCTTTCTTT
TRBV15	-	TRBJ2-6	TRBD1	CATSRVGTGATGANVLTF	TGTGCCACCAGCAGAGTTGGGACAGGGGCTACTGGGGCCAACGTCCTGACTTTC
TRBV13	-	TRBJ2-7	-	CASSLRRGQGHEQYF	TGTGCCAGCAGCTTAAGGAGGGGGCAGGGTCACGAGCAGTACTTC